This entry features one T cell receptor (beta chain) sequence. Combining a sample-barcoded 5' primer with a J-beta primer mix, a second PCR ran for roughly 7 to 12 cycles. TCRdb used MiXCR to reprocess the 5' RACE reads, holding one entry per CDR3 protein. The table shows 800,000 or so distinct CDR3 sequences, with roughly 60% occurring only once. The data stem from a study of blood T cells in healthy people across ages. Germline CDR1 is DFQATT and CDR2 is SNEGSKA (reference sequence). The CDR3 covers 16 residues. The genes are TRBV20-1 and TRBJ2-7; 8 nucleotides match TRBD2. The DNA end lines up better with TRBJ2-5; the J call may be wrong. The sample comprised blood. The TCR sequence derives from a man aged 25 to 40 in good health. CDR3 protein: CSARTSRGVGQETQYF. The DNA of the CDR3 is TGCAGTGCAAGGACTAGCAGGGGCGTTGGGCAGGAGACCCAGTACTTC.